A single TCR beta chain is shown here with its context. The antigen is unknown. This sample is drawn from a study of CD8 T cells in Susac syndrome. Whole-study findings and limits: The CD4+ T cell repertoires in Susac syndrome did not show any clonal expansion.

With 5 bases removed from V and 6 bases from J, the gap between germline ends came to 9 bases. The CDR3 consists of 12 residues. Germline CDR1 SGHTA, CDR2 FQGNSA. The authors reverse transcribed roughly 0.5 to 1 ug RNA with random hexamers. The CDR3 of TCR beta was amplified by immunoSEQ multiplex PCR across 54 Vbeta and 13 Jbeta. MiXCR was run by TCRdb on the immunoSEQ multiplex PCR reads, yielding one entry per CDR3 protein. The table has approximately 74,000 distinct CDR3 sequences, about 92% seen once; the top ten hold approximately 0.52%. The source of this sequence is a human donor with Susac syndrome. The chain has TRBV7-2 and TRBJ2-3; D remains unclear. Specimen: CD4+ T cells from PBMCs. The CDR3: CASSLFGDTQYF. The CDR3, as DNA: TGTGCCAGCAGCCTTTTCGGCGATACGCAGTATTTT. The entire variable domain, with the rest obtained from reference TRBV7-2 and TRBJ2-3, is as follows: GAGVSQSPSNKVTEKGKDVELRCDPISGHTALYWYRQSLGQGLEFLIYFQGNSAPDKSGLPSDRFSAERTGGSVSTLTIQRTQQEDSAVYLCASSLFGDTQYFGPGTRLTVL.